This T cell receptor (beta chain) was sequenced during a study of T cell responses to AZD1222 COVID-19 vaccine. Study-wide background: Researchers grouped second doses given at about 4 or about 12 weeks into one pool. General study points: A mostly white British donor set with more females was recruited, and clonal diversity was possibly underestimated.

The data were produced by immunoSEQ multiplex PCR, yet TCRdb's version contains in-frame clones alone and is incomplete. The sample contains 120,000 or so clones, roughly 86% of which appear only once. A word on this clone: The antigen is undetermined.

The CDR3 loop spans 13 amino acids. The germline V gene encodes CDR1 MNHEY and CDR2 SVGAGI. With 2 bases removed from V and 7 bases from J, the gap between germline ends came to 9 bases. J is TRBJ1-5 and V is TRBV6-5, with a weak D call TRBD1 (6 bases). The source was peripheral blood, collected on day 0 of AZD1222 vaccination. This sequence was found in an adult in good health. The CDR3 nucleotides read TGTGCCAGCAGTTACGGGACACACCAGCCCCAGCATTTT. This gives the protein CASSYGTHQPQHF.